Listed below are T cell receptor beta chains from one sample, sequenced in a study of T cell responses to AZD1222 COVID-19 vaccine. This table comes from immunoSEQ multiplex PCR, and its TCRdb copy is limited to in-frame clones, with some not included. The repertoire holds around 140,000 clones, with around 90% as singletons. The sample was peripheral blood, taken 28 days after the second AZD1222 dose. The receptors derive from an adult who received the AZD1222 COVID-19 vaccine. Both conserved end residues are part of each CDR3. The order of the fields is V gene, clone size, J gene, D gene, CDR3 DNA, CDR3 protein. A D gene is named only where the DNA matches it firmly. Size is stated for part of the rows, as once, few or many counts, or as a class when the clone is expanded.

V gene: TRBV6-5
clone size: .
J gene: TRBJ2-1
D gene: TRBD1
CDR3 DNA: TGTGCCAGCAGCAGCCCGGACAGGTATGAGCAGTTCTTC
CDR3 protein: CASSSPDRYEQFF

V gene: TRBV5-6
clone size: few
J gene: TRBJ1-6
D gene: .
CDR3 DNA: TGTGCCAGCAGCTTGGGGCGGATTAATTCACCCCTCCACTTT
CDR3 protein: CASSLGRINSPLHF

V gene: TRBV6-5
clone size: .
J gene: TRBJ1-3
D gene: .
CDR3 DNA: TGTGCCAGCGCCAGGCCGCCACCTGGAAACACCATATATTTT
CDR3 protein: CASARPPPGNTIYF

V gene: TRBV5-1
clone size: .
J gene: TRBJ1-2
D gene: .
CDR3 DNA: TGCGCCAGCAGCTTCTCGGGGGACCACTATGGCTACACCTTC
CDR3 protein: CASSFSGDHYGYTF

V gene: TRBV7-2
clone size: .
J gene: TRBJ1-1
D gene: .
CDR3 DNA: TGTGCCAGCAGCTTACTGGGCCAAGTAGAGGCTTTCTTT
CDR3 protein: CASSLLGQVEAFF

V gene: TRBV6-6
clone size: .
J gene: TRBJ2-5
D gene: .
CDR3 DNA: TGTGCCACCCACCGGGGCGAGCACCAAGAGACCCAGTACTTC
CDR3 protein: CATHRGEHQETQYF

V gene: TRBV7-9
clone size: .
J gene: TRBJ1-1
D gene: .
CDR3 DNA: TGTGCCAGCAGCATCCGGGCCCCAAGGACCACTGAAGCTTTCTTT
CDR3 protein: CASSIRAPRTTEAFF

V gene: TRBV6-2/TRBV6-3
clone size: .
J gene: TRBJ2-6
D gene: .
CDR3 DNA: TGTGCCAGCAGTTATAGTAAGGGGAAGTCTGGGGCCAACGTCCTGACTTTC
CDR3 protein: CASSYSKGKSGANVLTF

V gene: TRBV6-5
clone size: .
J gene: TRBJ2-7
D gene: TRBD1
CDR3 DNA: TGTGCCAGCAGTTACCGGGACAGGGGCGGTTACGAGCAGTACTTC
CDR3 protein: CASSYRDRGGYEQYF

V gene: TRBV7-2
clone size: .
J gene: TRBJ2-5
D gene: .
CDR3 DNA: TGTGCCAGCGGGAGTCACTCGATTCAGTACTTC
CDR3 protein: CASGSHSIQYF

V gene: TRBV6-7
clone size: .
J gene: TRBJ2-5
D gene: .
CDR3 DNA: TGTGCCCCGAAGCAGGGGATGTGGGAGACCCAGTACTTC
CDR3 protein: CAPKQGMWETQYF

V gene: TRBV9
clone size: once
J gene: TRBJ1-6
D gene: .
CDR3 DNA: TGTGCCAGCAGCGTAGATTCGATACCTAATTCACCCCTCCACTTT
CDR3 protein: CASSVDSIPNSPLHF

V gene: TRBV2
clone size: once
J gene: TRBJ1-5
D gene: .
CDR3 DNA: TGTGCCAGCAGTGGGGGCCCCCGCGACCAGCCCCAGCATTTT
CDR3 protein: CASSGGPRDQPQHF

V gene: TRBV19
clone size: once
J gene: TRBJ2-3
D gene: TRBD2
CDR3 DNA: TGTGCCAGTACTCCCGGGACTAGCGGAGATACGCAGTATTTT
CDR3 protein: CASTPGTSGDTQYF

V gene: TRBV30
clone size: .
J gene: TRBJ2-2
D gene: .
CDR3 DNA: TGTGCCTGGAGAAGACTAGAAGCCGGGGAGCTGTTTTTT
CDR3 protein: CAWRRLEAGELFF

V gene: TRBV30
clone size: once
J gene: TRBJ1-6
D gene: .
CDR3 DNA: TGTGCCTGGAGTGCCCCAACATCCGCCTCCTATAATTCACCCCTCCACTTT
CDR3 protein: CAWSAPTSASYNSPLHF

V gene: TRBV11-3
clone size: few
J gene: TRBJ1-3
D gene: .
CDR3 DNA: TGTGCCAGCAGCTTAGGGCTCTCTGGAAACACCATATATTTT
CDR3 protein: CASSLGLSGNTIYF

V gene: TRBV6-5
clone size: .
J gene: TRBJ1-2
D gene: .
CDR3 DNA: TGTGCCAGCAGTCACGACAGAGTCGGCTACACCTTC
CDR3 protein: CASSHDRVGYTF

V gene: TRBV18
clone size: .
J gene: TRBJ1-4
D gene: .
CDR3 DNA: TGTGCCAGCTCACGCACAGCAGGACCAACTCTCCACGGTGAAAAACTGTTTTTT
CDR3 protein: CASSRTAGPTLHGEKLFF

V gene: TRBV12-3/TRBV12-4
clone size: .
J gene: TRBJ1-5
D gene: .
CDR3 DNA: TGTGCCAGCAGCCCTCGGAACAATCAGCCCCAGCATTTT
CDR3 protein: CASSPRNNQPQHF

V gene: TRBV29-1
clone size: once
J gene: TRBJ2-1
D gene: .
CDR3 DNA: TGCAGCGTTGTCAGCTCCTACAATGAGCAGTTCTTC
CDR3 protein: CSVVSSYNEQFF

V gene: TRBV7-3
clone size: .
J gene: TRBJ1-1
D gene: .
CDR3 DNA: TGTGCCAGCAGCTTAGAGGGTGCTGAAGCTTTCTTT
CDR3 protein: CASSLEGAEAFF

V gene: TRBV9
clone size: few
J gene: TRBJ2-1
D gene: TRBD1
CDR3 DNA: TGTGCCAGCAGCGTAGGTGACAGGGTTAACAATGAGCAGTTCTTC
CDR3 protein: CASSVGDRVNNEQFF

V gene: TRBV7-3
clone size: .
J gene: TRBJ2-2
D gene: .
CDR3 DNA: TGTGCCAGCCGGCAAGGGAACACCGGGGAGCTGTTTTTT
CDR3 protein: CASRQGNTGELFF

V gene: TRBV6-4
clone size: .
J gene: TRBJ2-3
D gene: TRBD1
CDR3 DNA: TGTGCCAGCAGCCCGACAGGGGGGAGCACAGATACGCAGTATTTT
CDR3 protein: CASSPTGGSTDTQYF

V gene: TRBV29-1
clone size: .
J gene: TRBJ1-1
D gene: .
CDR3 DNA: TGCAGCGTTGAGGGTTCTTGGGGGGCTTTCTTT
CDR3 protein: CSVEGSWGAFF